Shown below are 25 T cell receptor beta chains from a single sample sequenced in a study of CD8 T cells in Susac syndrome. The RNA, about 0.5 to 1 ug, was put through reverse transcription using random hexamers. In TCRdb, the immunoSEQ multiplex PCR reads were re-called with MiXCR into one record per CDR3 protein. Among some 120,000 distinct CDR3 sequences listed, about 95% were seen once. The sequenced sample was CD4+ T cells from PBMCs. These receptors originate from a human donor in good health.

This chain joins TRBV6-5 and TRBJ1-1; D might be TRBD1 (6 bases). V was shortened by 2 bases and J by 4 bases, with 8 bases between the two germline ends. The germline V gene encodes CDR1 MNHEY and CDR2 SVGAGI. There are 13 residues in the CDR3. The CDR3 nucleotides read TGTGCCAGCAGTTACCGAGGGGGCACTGAAGCTTTCTTT. Translation gives CASSYRGGTEAFF.

This chain's CDR3 is CATSRDGQIREHTIYF. CDR3 sequence (DNA): TGTGCCACCAGCAGAGATGGTCAGATCAGGGAACACACCATATATTTT. The chain recombines TRBV15 with TRBJ1-3; a possible D gene is TRBD1 (5 bases). There are 16 residues in the CDR3. V shed 0 bases and J shed 8 bases, with 17 bases lying between them. CDR1 is LNHNV, CDR2 YYDKDF, per germline (reference sequence).

The chain employs TRBV7-2 and TRBJ1-4; D gene ambiguous. Germline V gene data show CDR1 as SGHTA and CDR2 as FQGNSA. V lost 0 bases, J lost 11 bases, and 16 bases lay in between. The CDR3 loop spans 15 amino acids. CDR3 amino acids: CASSLAGTASSKLFF. Here the CDR3 DNA reads TGTGCCAGCAGCTTAGCGGGCACAGCTTCCTCGAAACTGTTTTTT. The entire variable domain, with the rest obtained from reference TRBV7-2 and TRBJ1-4, is as follows: GAGVSQSPSNKVTEKGKDVELRCDPISGHTALYWYRQSLGQGLEFLIYFQGNSAPDKSGLPSDRFSAERTGGSVSTLTIQRTQQEDSAVYLCASSLAGTASSKLFFGSGTQLSVL.

This clonotype has just a few counts. V gene TRBV20-1 combines with J gene TRBJ2-2, with TRBD2 matching 9 bases. Looked up from germline, CDR1 is DFQATT and CDR2 is SNEGSKA (reference sequence). V gave up 6 bases and J gave up 8 bases; unmatched junction bases: 4. This CDR3 is built from 12 residues. The CDR3 protein is CSAGGGAGELFF. CDR3 DNA: TGCAGTGCCGGCGGGGGGGCGGGGGAGCTGTTTTTT.

The V call is TRBV3-1, the J call TRBJ2-7, with unresolved D. The CDR3 consists of 12 residues. V was clipped by 3 bases and J by 3 bases, with 6 bases between them. CDR1 and CDR2 (germline): LGHDT, YNNKEL (reference sequence). The CDR3 here is CASSQIGYEQYF. The DNA of the CDR3 is TGTGCCAGCAGCCAGATCGGCTACGAGCAGTACTTC.

The chain employs TRBV29-1 and TRBJ2-3; 14 bases map to TRBD2. Germline assignment: CDR1 SQVTM and CDR2 ANQGSEA. The CDR3 spans 15 residues. Losses at the gene ends were 7 bases for V and 5 bases for J; bases not matched to a gene: 8. CDR3 coding DNA: TGCAGCGGTCGGGGACTAGCGGGAGTTCGAGATACGCAGTATTTT. This sequence encodes CSGRGLAGVRDTQYF.

This chain links TRBV25-1 with TRBJ1-5, with a weak D call TRBD1 (6 bases). Germline CDR1 reads MGHDK; CDR2 reads SYGVNS. This CDR3 is 14 amino acids long. Trimming shortened V by 2 bases and J by 5 bases, and 10 bases separated the two germline ends. This CDR3 reads CASSEASGDQPQHF. The CDR3, as DNA: TGTGCCAGCAGTGAAGCGTCAGGGGATCAGCCCCAGCATTTT.

This clonotype was observed a single time. The chain links TRBV6-2 or TRBV6-3 to TRBJ2-7, with 8 nucleotides matching TRBD1. V lost 6 bases and J lost 3; bases outside the gene matches: 7. Germline CDR1 is MNHEY and CDR2 is SVGEGT. The length of the CDR3 is 14 residues. CDR3 DNA sequence: TGTGCCAGCAGCGCAGGGGGCATACGCTACGAGCAGTACTTC. Its translation is CASSAGGIRYEQYF.

In this sample, this clonotype turned up a few times. The genes are TRBV4-1 and TRBJ1-2, with a weak D call TRBD1 (5 bases). CDR1 is MGHRA and CDR2 is YSYEKL in the germline V gene. Trimming pared 3 bases from V and 0 bases from J, leaving 17 bases between. This CDR3 has 17 amino acids. The CDR3 region is CASSHGTGRKANYGYTF. DNA of the CDR3: TGCGCCAGCAGCCACGGGACGGGCAGGAAAGCTAACTATGGCTACACCTTC.

The V and J genes are TRBV11-1 and TRBJ2-7; 8 bases fit TRBD2. CDR3 length equals 15 residues. Germline V CDR1 and CDR2: SGHAT, FQDESV (reference sequence). The V segment lost 2 bases and the J segment 5 bases; nucleotides outside the gene matches: 8. The CDR3 region is CASSLPASGRHEQYF. DNA of the CDR3: TGTGCCAGCAGCTTACCGGCCAGCGGGAGACACGAGCAGTACTTC.

The chain employs TRBV7-2 and TRBJ2-7; no firm D call. In germline, CDR1 is SGHTA, CDR2 FQGNSA. CDR3 length: 13 residues. The V end was cut by 0 bases, the J end by 6 bases, with 9 bases between. The CDR3, as DNA: TGTGCCAGCAGCTTAGCGGGATTTGGCGAGCAGTACTTC. As protein: CASSLAGFGEQYF.

V is TRBV29-1 and J is TRBJ2-3; D unresolved. CDR3 length equals 13 residues. Germline CDR1 and CDR2: SQVTM and ANQGSEA. V lost 7 bases and J lost 0, with 11 bases in between. CDR3 amino acids: CSGSPTSTDTQYF. CDR3 nucleotide sequence: TGCAGCGGCTCCCCGACCAGCACAGATACGCAGTATTTT.

The V call is TRBV20-1, the J call TRBJ2-7; D is tentatively TRBD1 or TRBD2 (5 bases each). The CDR3 runs to 15 residues. The V end was cut by 0 bases, the J end by 2 bases, with 14 bases between. Germline V gene lookup returns CDR1 DFQATT and CDR2 SNEGSKA (reference sequence). As DNA, the CDR3 is TGCAGTGCTAGAGACCCCGGGACCGAAGCCTACGAGCAGTACTTC. It translates to CSARDPGTEAYEQYF.

The J gene is TRBJ2-1, the V gene TRBV20-1; 9 nucleotides align to TRBD2. Germline V CDR1 and CDR2: DFQATT, SNEGSKA (reference sequence). The CDR3 has 14 amino acids. Trimming at V came to 4 bases and at J to 8 bases, leaving 9 bases not matched to a gene. The CDR3 nucleotides read TGCAGTGCTACCCGTAGCGGGAGTACGGATGAGCAGTTCTTC. Translation gives CSATRSGSTDEQFF.

The rearrangement joins TRBV27 to TRBJ2-6; the match to TRBD1 covers 7 bases. Germline assignment: CDR1 MNHEY and CDR2 SMNVEV (reference sequence). The CDR3 consists of 14 residues. The CDR3 coding sequence is TGTGCTAGTAGGGGGACAGCTGGGGCCAACGTCCTGACTTTC. This codes for CASRGTAGANVLTF.

The rearrangement uses TRBV7-9 and TRBJ1-1; D is perhaps TRBD1 (6 bases). V lost 0 bases and J 0 bases, leaving 8 bases between the germline ends. CDR1 is SEHNR and CDR2 is FQNEAQ in the germline V gene (reference sequence). The CDR3 totals 15 residues. CDR3 amino acids: CASSLAGQLNTEAFF. The CDR3 coding sequence is TGTGCCAGCAGCTTAGCCGGACAGTTGAACACTGAAGCTTTCTTT.

J is TRBJ2-6 and V is TRBV7-2, with TRBD2 matching 8 bases. J lost 4 bases, V lost 0 bases, and 5 bases had no gene match. Looked up from germline, CDR1 is SGHTA and CDR2 is FQGNSA. This CDR3 comprises 17 residues. CDR3 coding DNA: TGTGCCAGCAGCTTAGCGCGGGGGGCCCTAGGGGCCAACGTCCTGACTTTC. It yields the protein CASSLARGALGANVLTF.

The chain is built from TRBV19 and TRBJ2-1; D is undetermined. This CDR3 spans 11 amino acids. Trimming shortened V by 3 bases and J by 11 bases, and 8 bases separated the two germline ends. CDR1 and CDR2 (germline): LNHDA, SQIVND (reference sequence). The CDR3 sequence is CASSMKEKQFF. Written as DNA, the CDR3 is TGTGCCAGTAGTATGAAGGAGAAGCAGTTCTTC.

This chain joins TRBV20-1 and TRBJ1-1, with 7 nucleotides matching TRBD1. The CDR3 is 13 residues long. Germline trimming cut 5 bases from V and 2 bases from J; bases unmatched to any gene: 5. Germline V lookup: CDR1 DFQATT, CDR2 SNEGSKA (reference sequence). The CDR3: CSARDSSNTEAFF. In DNA form, the CDR3 reads TGCAGTGCTCGGGACAGCTCCAACACTGAAGCTTTCTTT.

The chain links TRBV6-4 to TRBJ2-6, with D possibly TRBD1 on 7 matching bases. The CDR3 length is 16 residues. Trimming removed 4 bases from V and 2 bases from J, with 12 bases in between. Germline-derived CDR1 and CDR2 are MRHNA and SNTAGT. CDR3 DNA sequence: TGTGCCAGCAGTGTGGAGGGGGCGGCTGGGGCCAACGTCCTGACTTTC. Protein: CASSVEGAAGANVLTF.

The chain links TRBV5-1 to TRBJ1-1, with D unclear. This CDR3 has 13 amino acids. The V end was cut by 0 bases, the J end by 6 bases, with 9 bases between. Germline CDR1 is SGHRS and CDR2 is YFSETQ. CDR3 bases: TGCGCCAGCAGCTTGGCCGGCAGATCTGAAGCTTTCTTT. This translates into CASSLAGRSEAFF.

This clonotype showed up just a few times. This chain connects TRBV6-2 or TRBV6-3 to TRBJ2-1; D is perhaps TRBD2 (5 bases). The germline CDR1 and CDR2 sequences are MNHEY and SVGEGT. The CDR3 contains 12 residues. The V gene lost 8 bases and the J gene lost 2 bases, with 7 bases spanning the gap. CDR3 sequence: CASSTTYNEQFF. The CDR3 DNA reads TGTGCCAGCTCGACTACCTACAATGAGCAGTTCTTC.

This chain uses TRBV11-2 with TRBJ1-2, with a weak D call TRBD1 (6 bases). The germline gives CDR1 SGHAT, CDR2 FQNNGV. The V end was cut by 5 bases, the J end by 4 bases, with 14 bases between. The CDR3 totals 14 residues. The chain's CDR3 is CASSRRGYPYGYTF. In DNA, the CDR3 is TGTGCCAGCAGCCGGAGGGGGTATCCCTATGGCTACACCTTC. The whole variable domain, filled in from reference TRBV11-2 and TRBJ1-2, reads EAGVAQSPRYKIIEKRQSVAFWCNPISGHATLYWYQQILGQGPKLLIQFQNNGVVDDSQLPKDRFSAERLKGVDSTLKIQPAKLEDSAVYLCASSRRGYPYGYTFGSGTRLTVV.

CDR3 nucleotides: TGTGCCAGCAGCTTAGTGGTGTGGGGGGAAGCTTTCTTT. This encodes CASSLVVWGEAFF. This chain connects TRBV7-2 to TRBJ1-1, with D possibly being TRBD1 (5 bases). Germline assignment: CDR1 SGHTA and CDR2 FQGNSA. The V and J ends lost 1 base and 8 bases respectively, with 11 bases between them. The CDR3 consists of 13 residues.

V usage is TRBV2 and J usage is TRBJ2-1; TRBD2 matches 7 bases. CDR3 length: 15 residues. Germline V gives CDR1 SNHLY, CDR2 FYNNEI. Losses at the gene ends were 5 bases for V and 8 bases for J; bases not matched to a gene: 12. This chain's CDR3 is CASSPRTSGGDEQFF. CDR3 bases: TGTGCCAGCAGTCCAAGGACTAGTGGTGGCGATGAGCAGTTCTTC. Full variable domain (outside the CDR3, taken from reference TRBV2 and TRBJ2-1): EPEVTQTPSHQVTQMGQEVILRCVPISNHLYFYWYRQILGQKVEFLVSFYNNEISEKSEIFDDQFSVERPDGSNFTLKIRSTKLEDSAMYFCASSPRTSGGDEQFFGPGTRLTVL.